These 10 T cell receptor beta chains share one sample of origin, sequenced in a study of blood T cells in healthy people across ages. Next came a second PCR, run for about 6 to 12 cycles, which used a sample-barcoded 5' primer along with a J-beta primer mix. TCRdb itself ran the 5' RACE reads through MiXCR, one entry per CDR3 protein. In the table there are about 600,000 distinct CDR3 sequences, 40% to 50% of which are singletons. Sequenced: blood. These receptors came from a man aged 80 or over in good health.

Turning to this clonotype: A junction end diverges from the germline sequence, so it may reflect a read error. The chain is built from TRBV7-9 and TRBJ2-3; 10 bases align to TRBD2. CDR3 size: 17 residues. Germline V gives CDR1 SEHNR, CDR2 FQNEAQ (reference sequence). The CDR3 loop is CASSLDTSGEITDTRYF. The CDR3 bases are TGTGCCAGCAGCTTGGATACTAGCGGGGAAATCACAGATACGCGGTATTTT.

V and J are TRBV29-1 and TRBJ2-3; perhaps TRBD1 as D (5 bases). CDR3 length equals 15 residues. Germline CDR1 SQVTM, CDR2 ANQGSEA. V dropped 0 bases and J dropped 2 bases, with 12 bases sitting between them. CDR3: CSVEDRKGYTDTQYF. As DNA, the CDR3 is TGCAGCGTTGAAGACCGTAAGGGGTACACAGATACGCAGTATTTT.

V is TRBV20-1 and J is TRBJ2-5; 9 bases map to TRBD2. Germline V gene lookup returns CDR1 DFQATT and CDR2 SNEGSKA (reference sequence). J lost 5 bases, V lost 3 bases, and 7 bases had no gene match. CDR3 size: 14 residues. CDR3: CSASFLAGPETQYF. In nucleotides, the CDR3 is TGCAGTGCTAGTTTCCTAGCGGGACCGGAGACCCAGTACTTC.

The DNA for the CDR3 is TGTGCCAGCAGCCAAGATAGACTAGCGTACTCTGGGGCCAACGTCCTGACTTTC. It is translated as CASSQDRLAYSGANVLTF. This sequence joins TRBV4-2 and TRBJ2-6; 8 bases map to TRBD2. From germline, CDR1 is LGHNA and CDR2 YNFKEQ. The length of the CDR3 is 18 residues. V gave up 0 bases and J gave up 0 bases; unmatched junction bases: 4.

This clonotype is a singleton in its sample. The V gene is TRBV11-2, the J gene TRBJ2-5; D unresolved. Germline values: CDR1 SGHAT, CDR2 FQNNGV. CDR3 size: 15 residues. Trimming pared 5 bases from V and 0 bases from J, leaving 13 bases between. CDR3 amino acids: CASSPRRSDQETQYF. CDR3 coding DNA: TGTGCCAGCAGCCCTAGACGGAGCGACCAAGAGACCCAGTACTTC.

The chain is built from TRBV20-1 and TRBJ2-7; TRBD1 or TRBD2 may be the D gene (6 bases each). The ends were cut back, 4 bases at V and 4 bases at J, with 20 bases in the middle. There are 15 residues in the CDR3. CDR1 and CDR2 from the germline V gene are DFQATT and SNEGSKA (reference sequence). CDR3 nucleotide sequence: TGCAGTGCTAAACGGGGGCTAGCGAGAGAGTACGAGCAGTACTTC. It is translated as CSAKRGLAREYEQYF.

The rearrangement links TRBV29-1 to TRBJ2-2; D is possibly TRBD1 (6 bases). CDR1 SQVTM and CDR2 ANQGSEA come from the germline V gene. The V and J ends lost 7 bases and 5 bases respectively, with 17 bases between them. The length of the CDR3 is 14 residues. CDR3 sequence reads: CSALQGGSTGELFF. DNA for the CDR3: TGCAGCGCCCTACAGGGCGGATCGACCGGGGAGCTGTTTTTT.

In the case of this clonotype: The junction departs from the called germline gene at one end, perhaps through a read error. This chain links TRBV5-1 with TRBJ2-3; TRBD2 aligns across 12 bases. Germline CDR1 is SGHRS and CDR2 is YFSETQ. The CDR3 has 14 residues. The CDR3 sequence: CTSSWGLAGDTQYF. In DNA, the CDR3 is TGCACCAGCAGCTGGGGACTAGCGGGAGATACGCAGTATTTT. Variable domain in full (rest from reference TRBV5-1 and TRBJ2-3): KAGVTQTPRYLIKTRGQQVTLSCSPISGHRSVSWYQQTPGQGLQFLFEYFSETQRNKGNFPGRFSGRQFSNSRSEMNVSTLELGDSALYLCTSSWGLAGDTQYFGPGTRLTVL.

The chain is built from TRBV20-1 and TRBJ2-5; maybe TRBD2 (6 bases). Germline CDR1 and CDR2: DFQATT and SNEGSKA (reference sequence). The CDR3 has 15 residues. The V end was cut by 5 bases, the J end by 11 bases, with 27 bases between. CDR3 nucleotide sequence: TGCAGTGCTGGCCCCCTGGGGCGGGGCGCCTGGGAGCAGTACTTC. Residues: CSAGPLGRGAWEQYF.

The V gene is TRBV28, the J gene TRBJ1-1, with D possibly being TRBD1 (5 bases). Germline CDR1 is MDHEN and CDR2 is SYDVKM. The V gene lost 2 bases and the J gene lost 4 bases, with 14 bases spanning the gap. The CDR3 has 15 amino acids. In nucleotides, the CDR3 is TGTGCCAGCAGTTTAGGAGGGGTTCGGAGCACTGAAGCTTTCTTT. It translates to CASSLGGVRSTEAFF. The variable domain in full, with the rest retrieved from reference TRBV28 and TRBJ1-1, is DVKVTQSSRYLVKRTGEKVFLECVQDMDHENMFWYRQDPGLGLRLIYFSYDVKMKEKGDIPEGYSVSREKKERFSLILESASTNQTSMYLCASSLGGVRSTEAFFGQGTRLTVV.